These 30 T cell receptor beta chains were sequenced from one sample in a study of blood T cell repertoires in COVID-19. Sequenced by immunoSEQ multiplex PCR; TCRdb stores in-frame clones only, minus some. Of under 200,000 clones listed, under 85% are singletons. The material sequenced was peripheral blood. The receptor source for this set is a man aged 65 to 85 with acute or convalescent COVID-19.

This rearrangement joins TRBV11-2 to TRBJ2-3; 15 nucleotides match TRBD2. The CDR3 has 17 residues. Unmatched junction bases numbered 4, after V lost 1 base and J lost 5 bases. CDR1 and CDR2 (germline): SGHAT, FQNNGV. The CDR3 bases are TGTGCCAGCAGCTTAGGGACTAGCGGGAGGGCCGAAGATACGCAGTATTTT. As protein: CASSLGTSGRAEDTQYF.

V usage is TRBV7-9 and J usage is TRBJ2-3; 9 positions match TRBD2. J gave up 4 bases and V 5 bases, and 7 bases lay outside the gene matches. The CDR3 spans 15 residues. Per germline, CDR1 SEHNR and CDR2 FQNEAQ (reference sequence). CDR3 DNA: TGTGCCAGCAGCCAAACGCGGGGGGGTCCAGATACGCAGTATTTT. Protein: CASSQTRGGPDTQYF. Full variable domain (outside the CDR3, taken from reference TRBV7-9 and TRBJ2-3): DTGVSQNPRHKITKRGQNVTFRCDPISEHNRLYWYRQTLGQGPEFLTYFQNEAQLEKSRLLSDRFSAERPKGSFSTLEIQRTEQGDSAMYLCASSQTRGGPDTQYFGPGTRLTVL.

This clone was counted between two and nine times. The chain joins TRBV5-1 to TRBJ2-1; D gene unclear. The V end was cut by 5 bases, the J end by 8 bases, with 14 bases between. The CDR3 length is 13 residues. Germline V gene data show CDR1 as SGHRS and CDR2 as YFSETQ. Here the CDR3 DNA reads TGCGCCAGCAGGTTCGTCCATCTACATGAGCAGTTCTTC. Its protein is CASRFVHLHEQFF.

The sample holds a few counts of this clone. This chain joins TRBV7-9 and TRBJ2-7; D possibly corresponds to TRBD1 (6 bases). Germline lookup yields CDR1 SEHNR and CDR2 FQNEAQ (reference sequence). The V end lost 4 bases, the J end lost 0 bases, and 7 bases lay between the germline ends. CDR3 length: 13 amino acids. The DNA for the CDR3 is TGTGCCAGCAGCTCCAGGGGCTCCTACGAGCAGTACTTC. As protein: CASSSRGSYEQYF.

V usage is TRBV6-5 and J usage is TRBJ1-6, with 7 bases lining up with TRBD1. V gave up 6 bases and J gave up 9 bases; unmatched junction bases: 11. This CDR3 has 15 amino acids. Germline lookup yields CDR1 MNHEY and CDR2 SVGAGI. CDR3 protein: CASSPMEGASSPLHF. In DNA form, the CDR3 reads TGTGCCAGCAGCCCCATGGAGGGGGCGAGTTCACCCCTCCACTTT.

CDR3 sequence reads: CASSVAGAAYEQYF. The CDR3 DNA follows: TGTGCCAGCAGTGTAGCGGGAGCCGCATACGAGCAGTACTTC. The chain has TRBV6-1 and TRBJ2-7, with 9 nucleotides matching TRBD2. The CDR3 spans 14 residues. Per the germline V gene, CDR1 is MNHNS and CDR2 is SASEGT. After removal of 4 bases from V and 4 bases from J, the junction contained 5 bases not matched to a gene.

J is TRBJ2-1 and V is TRBV9, with D hard to call. Trimming left V 0 bases short and J 0 bases short, with 13 bases between. This CDR3 spans 17 amino acids. Germline lookup yields CDR1 SGDLS and CDR2 YYNGEE. This chain's CDR3 is CASSVEWSLRSYNEQFF. Here the CDR3 DNA reads TGTGCCAGCAGCGTAGAGTGGTCCCTGCGCTCCTACAATGAGCAGTTCTTC.

V and J are TRBV5-4 and TRBJ1-4, with TRBD1 matching 7 bases. Germline trimming cut 0 bases from V and 5 bases from J; bases unmatched to any gene: 4. This CDR3 is built from 15 residues. The germline CDR1 and CDR2 sequences are SGHNT and YYREEE (reference sequence). The CDR3 nucleotides are TGTGCCAGCAGCTTGGATCCAGGGGGGAATGAAAAACTGTTTTTT. Its translation is CASSLDPGGNEKLFF.

V usage is TRBV6-5 and J usage is TRBJ2-7; unclear D gene. V was cut by 6 bases and J by 4 bases, with 7 bases left in between. Germline V gene sequence: CDR1 MNHEY, CDR2 SVGAGI. The CDR3 sequence is 11 residues long. CDR3 amino acids: CASSRHYEQYF. In DNA form, the CDR3 reads TGTGCCAGCAGCCGACATTACGAGCAGTACTTC.

The chain uses TRBV27 and TRBJ1-1; 8 positions match TRBD1. Germline V CDR1 and CDR2: MNHEY, SMNVEV (reference sequence). V lost 6 bases to trimming and J lost 3 bases; unmatched junction nucleotides: 6. The length of the CDR3 is 14 residues. DNA of the CDR3: TGTGCCAGCAGCCTTCAGACAGGGGACACTGAAGCTTTCTTT. Protein: CASSLQTGDTEAFF.

CDR3 loop: CASSLKGQRFPGELFF. CDR3 bases: TGTGCCAGCAGCCTGAAGGGGCAGCGATTTCCCGGGGAGCTGTTTTTT. This chain joins TRBV7-2 and TRBJ2-2, with D tentatively TRBD1 (5 bases). The V end was cut by 5 bases, the J end by 6 bases, with 19 bases between. The V gene's germline CDR1 is SGHTA and CDR2 FQGNSA. The CDR3 is 16 amino acids.

The chain couples TRBV29-1 to TRBJ2-7; D possibly corresponds to TRBD1 (6 bases). CDR3 length: 13 amino acids. Trimming took off 7 bases at V and 0 bases at J, with 13 bases between the two ends. Germline-derived CDR1 and CDR2 are SQVTM and ANQGSEA. CDR3 bases: TGCAGCGCCAGGGGACCTTCCTCCTACGAGCAGTACTTC. This gives the protein CSARGPSSYEQYF.

The V and J genes are TRBV7-2 and TRBJ2-7; 8 bases fit TRBD2. CDR3 length: 13 amino acids. From germline, CDR1 is SGHTA and CDR2 FQGNSA. In nucleotides, the CDR3 is TGTGCGGCGGGAGGTAGTCGGAACTACGAGCAGTACTTC. Its protein product is CAAGGSRNYEQYF.

V gene TRBV5-1 combines with J gene TRBJ1-1; no firm D call. CDR1 SGHRS and CDR2 YFSETQ come from the germline V gene. This CDR3 is built from 12 residues. Trimming left V 5 bases short and J 2 bases short, with 7 bases between. For the CDR3, the DNA is TGCGCCAGCAGTGATACTAACACTGAAGCTTTCTTT. This encodes CASSDTNTEAFF.

V gene TRBV2 combines with J gene TRBJ2-2, with TRBD1 as a possible D gene (5 bases). The V and J ends lost 4 bases and 4 bases respectively, with 10 bases between them. This CDR3 contains 14 residues. CDR1 is SNHLY, CDR2 FYNNEI, per germline. The CDR3 DNA reads as TGTGCCAGCAGTGTTCAGGGAACCACCGGGGAGCTGTTTTTT. This gives the protein CASSVQGTTGELFF.

This clone was recorded only once. CDR3 sequence reads: CASSYTAGFSYEQYF. The CDR3 DNA follows: TGTGCCAGCAGTTATACAGCGGGATTCTCCTACGAGCAGTACTTC. The chain is built from TRBV27 and TRBJ2-7, with 7 nucleotides matching TRBD2. This CDR3 has 15 amino acids. V shed 4 bases and J 0 bases; nucleotides not matched to a gene: 6. Germline values: CDR1 MNHEY, CDR2 SMNVEV (reference sequence).

This chain links TRBV27 with TRBJ1-2; 7 bases fit TRBD1. The germline V gene encodes CDR1 MNHEY and CDR2 SMNVEV (reference sequence). The CDR3 consists of 13 residues. The V gene end was trimmed by 6 bases and the J gene end by 4 bases; junction bases not matched to a gene: 5. CDR3 sequence: CASRDRPSYGYTF. The CDR3 DNA sequence: TGTGCCAGCAGGGACAGGCCAAGCTATGGCTACACCTTC.

V usage is TRBV7-3 and J usage is TRBJ2-3, with a possible D match to TRBD2 (5 bases). Germline assignment: CDR1 SGHTA and CDR2 FQGTGA. Deletions cut 2 bases from V and 4 bases from J, with 13 bases between. This CDR3 comprises 15 residues. CDR3 nucleotides: TGTGCCAGCAGCTTAGCGGGCACTATCGCAGATACGCAGTATTTT. This sequence encodes CASSLAGTIADTQYF.

The rearrangement joins TRBV9 to TRBJ2-2, with a possible D match to TRBD2 (6 bases). Trimming took off 0 bases at V and 4 bases at J, with 10 bases between the two ends. The CDR3 covers 15 residues. Germline V gene sequence: CDR1 SGDLS, CDR2 YYNGEE. CDR3 coding DNA: TGTGCCAGCAGCGTAGCTCTAGCGAGCACCGGGGAGCTGTTTTTT. This gives the protein CASSVALASTGELFF.

This clone was found once. The rearrangement joins TRBV6-1 to TRBJ2-1, with 15 bases matching TRBD2. Germline trimming cut 4 bases from V and 2 bases from J; bases unmatched to any gene: 9. The germline gives CDR1 MNHNS, CDR2 SASEGT. The CDR3 totals 19 residues. The CDR3 DNA is TGTGCCAGCAGTGGCCCCAGGACTAGCGGGGGGGCCGCCTACAATGAGCAGTTCTTC. Its protein is CASSGPRTSGGAAYNEQFF.

CDR3 coding DNA: TGTGCCAGCAGCGGGGACTCCATCATTACGGGGGAGCAGTACTTC. This gives the protein CASSGDSIITGEQYF. The V and J genes are TRBV11-3 and TRBJ2-7; D is possibly TRBD2 (6 bases). Trimming pared 5 bases from V and 7 bases from J, leaving 21 bases between. Germline V lookup: CDR1 SGHNT, CDR2 YENEEA. The CDR3 sequence is 15 residues long.

In its sample, this clone was seen a few times. The rearrangement uses TRBV27 and TRBJ2-1; 9 bases line up with TRBD1. Germline assignment: CDR1 MNHEY and CDR2 SMNVEV (reference sequence). Trimming took 4 bases from V and 8 from J; bases not matched to a gene: 15. The CDR3 spans 17 residues. The CDR3 DNA follows: TGTGCCAGCAGTTCTCATAAACCGGGACAGGGTTTACATGAGCAGTTCTTC. Translated: CASSSHKPGQGLHEQFF.

This clone was observed once. The chain couples TRBV7-2 to TRBJ1-1; D might be TRBD1 (5 bases). The CDR3 covers 18 residues. The germline V gene encodes CDR1 SGHTA and CDR2 FQGNSA. V was trimmed by 1 base and J by 2 bases, leaving 20 bases between them. The CDR3 DNA reads TGTGCCAGCAGCTTAGTCCCGGTGGGGGGAGGGGTCAACACTGAAGCTTTCTTT. Its protein is CASSLVPVGGGVNTEAFF.

The chain has TRBV9 and TRBJ2-7; the D gene is possibly TRBD2 (6 bases). From germline, CDR1 is SGDLS and CDR2 YYNGEE. V was clipped by 4 bases and J by 0 bases, with 17 bases between them. The CDR3 totals 16 residues. The CDR3 protein is CASSLNSGVLSYEQYF. CDR3 coding DNA: TGTGCCAGCAGCCTGAACTCGGGGGTTCTCTCCTACGAGCAGTACTTC.

This rearrangement joins TRBV5-1 to TRBJ2-3; 12 positions agree with TRBD2. CDR1 SGHRS and CDR2 YFSETQ come from the germline V gene. V dropped 1 base and J dropped 2; count of bases not matched to a gene: 2. The CDR3 has 16 residues. CDR3 region: CASSLPSGGVTDTQYF. For the CDR3, the DNA is TGCGCCAGCAGCTTGCCTAGCGGGGGGGTCACAGATACGCAGTATTTT.

The V gene is TRBV4-1, the J gene TRBJ2-5; 7 nucleotides line up with TRBD1. After removal of 0 bases from V and 2 bases from J, the junction contained 9 bases not matched to a gene. Looked up from germline, CDR1 is MGHRA and CDR2 is YSYEKL. CDR3 length: 17 residues. The CDR3 reads CASSQDPIGGAQETQYF. CDR3 in DNA: TGCGCCAGCAGCCAAGATCCCATAGGGGGCGCACAAGAGACCCAGTACTTC.

The J gene is TRBJ1-2, the V gene TRBV19; 7 nucleotides agree with TRBD1. The CDR3 loop spans 18 amino acids. CDR1 is LNHDA, CDR2 SQIVND, per germline (reference sequence). V lost 5 bases, J lost 3 bases, and 18 bases stayed unmatched. Written as DNA, the CDR3 is TGTGCCAGTAGTCCCCAACGACAGGGCCCTGAACTATACTATGGCTACACCTTC. It specifies CASSPQRQGPELYYGYTF.

The chain carries TRBV6-5 and TRBJ2-5; 8 nucleotides line up with TRBD1. The length of the CDR3 is 14 residues. Per germline, CDR1 MNHEY and CDR2 SVGAGI. V lost 7 bases and J lost 5; bases outside the gene matches: 9. The CDR3 loop is CASTPGGAQETQYF. DNA of the CDR3: TGTGCCAGCACGCCAGGGGGCGCGCAGGAGACCCAGTACTTC.

This sequence joins TRBV6-5 and TRBJ1-1; no reliable D call. Trimming removed 6 bases at V and 4 bases at J, with 18 bases between. The germline V gene has CDR1 MNHEY and CDR2 SVGAGI. The CDR3 has 15 amino acids. In DNA form, the CDR3 reads TGTGCCAGCAGCCTTTTCTCGGAACCGGGCACTGAAGCTTTCTTT. Translation: CASSLFSEPGTEAFF.

The CDR3 loop reads CASNLAGTDTQYF. CDR3 nucleotides: TGTGCCAGCAACCTAGCGGGAACAGATACGCAGTATTTT. The chain carries TRBV9 and TRBJ2-3; the match to TRBD2 covers 9 bases. Germline lookup yields CDR1 SGDLS and CDR2 YYNGEE. V trimming: 6 bases; J trimming: 3 bases; junction bases outside the gene matches: 2. This CDR3 has 13 residues.